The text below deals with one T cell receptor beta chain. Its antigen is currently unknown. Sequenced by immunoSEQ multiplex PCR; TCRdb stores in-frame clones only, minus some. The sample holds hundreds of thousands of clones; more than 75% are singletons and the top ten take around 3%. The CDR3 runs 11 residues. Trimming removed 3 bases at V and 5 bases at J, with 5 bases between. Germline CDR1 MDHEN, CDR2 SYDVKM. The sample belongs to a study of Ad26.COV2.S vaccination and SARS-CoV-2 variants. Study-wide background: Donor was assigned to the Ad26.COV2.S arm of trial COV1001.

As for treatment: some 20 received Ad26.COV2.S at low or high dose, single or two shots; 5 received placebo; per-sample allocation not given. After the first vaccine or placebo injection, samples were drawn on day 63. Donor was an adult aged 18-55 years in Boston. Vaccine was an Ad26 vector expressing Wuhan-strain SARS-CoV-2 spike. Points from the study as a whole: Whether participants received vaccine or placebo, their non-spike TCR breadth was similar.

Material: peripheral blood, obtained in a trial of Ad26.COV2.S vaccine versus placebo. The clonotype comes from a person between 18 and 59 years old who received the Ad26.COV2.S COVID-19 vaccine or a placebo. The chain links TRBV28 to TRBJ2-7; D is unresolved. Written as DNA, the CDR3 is TGTGCCAGCAGTTTTCAACACGAGCAGTACTTC. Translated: CASSFQHEQYF.